This T cell receptor (beta chain) originates from a study of control samples from healthy donors and cancer patients. Assay: immunoSEQ multiplex PCR; the TCRdb copy retains only in-frame clones and omits some. The profile shows tens of thousands of clones, about nine tenths of them singletons. Ten or more counts support this clone. The germline gene is not matched at one end of the junction; a read error may be the cause. This CDR3 spans 10 amino acids. The germline V gene has CDR1 SNHLY and CDR2 FYNNEI. The origin of this receptor is a woman in her seventies in good health. The specimen was blood. The chain couples TRBV2 to TRBJ2-3; 7 bases agree with TRBD2. The CDR3 here is CASRNGRLHF. CDR3 in DNA: TGTGCCAGCAGAAACGGGAGGCTCCATTTT.